One sample yielded the 16 T cell receptor beta chains listed below, sequenced in a study of T cells in Graves' hyperthyroidism and ophthalmopathy. It was RNA transcripts that yielded the amplified TCR beta CDR3 regions. An initial round of RT-PCR targeting the TCR CDR3 relied on the HTBI primer set. TCRdb used MiXCR to reprocess the multiplex PCR reads, holding one entry per CDR3 protein. This repertoire shows about 420,000 distinct CDR3 sequences, approximately 14% found once; its top ten account for around 7.3%. What was sequenced was blood. These receptors all come from a woman aged 18-29 years with Graves' hyperthyroidism.

This clonotype was counted at least ten times. The CDR3 is CASSLGGTSALEQFF. The CDR3 DNA is TGCGCCAGCAGCTTGGGTGGGACTAGCGCCTTGGAGCAGTTCTTC. This sequence joins TRBV5-1 and TRBJ2-1; 10 bases align to TRBD2. The CDR3 totals 15 residues. The V segment lost 0 bases and the J segment 10 bases; nucleotides outside the gene matches: 7. Germline loops: CDR1 SGHRS, CDR2 YFSETQ.

This clonotype appeared many times. The chain combines TRBV5-1 with TRBJ2-5; 7 bases are a match to TRBD1. The CDR3 consists of 15 residues. The germline gives CDR1 SGHRS, CDR2 YFSETQ. The V and J ends lost 0 bases and 4 bases, in that order; junction bases with no gene match: 6. CDR3 region: CASSLALDRAETQYF. Here the CDR3 DNA reads TGCGCCAGCAGCTTGGCCCTTGACAGGGCAGAGACCCAGTACTTC.

This clonotype was seen many times. The chain is built from TRBV12-3 or TRBV12-4 and TRBJ1-2; TRBD1 agrees at 7 bases. J gave up 6 bases and V 2 bases, and 0 bases lay outside the gene matches. The CDR3 loop spans 12 amino acids. The CDR3 DNA reads TGTGCCAGCAGTTTAAGGGGGCATGGCTACACCTTC. This codes for CASSLRGHGYTF.

A word on this clonotype: At one end, the junction sequence differs from germline, possibly due to a read error. The CDR3 sequence: CASSGGGVNTKAFF. CDR3 nucleotide sequence: TGTGCCAGCAGCGGGGGCGGGGTGAACACTAAAGCTTTCTTT. The chain links TRBV5-8 to TRBJ1-1; TRBD1 is a possible D gene (6 bases). Germline assignment: CDR1 SGHTS and CDR2 YDEGEE. The CDR3 sequence is 14 residues long.

The chain links TRBV20-1 to TRBJ1-5; 10 positions match TRBD1. There are 16 residues in the CDR3. After removal of 1 base from V and 3 bases from J, the junction contained 6 bases not matched to a gene. CDR1 is DFQATT, CDR2 SNEGSKA, per germline (reference sequence). The CDR3 loop is CSARAGTGDANQPQHF. Written as DNA, the CDR3 is TGCAGTGCTAGAGCCGGGACAGGGGATGCCAATCAGCCCCAGCATTTT.

This clonotype was seen repeatedly, ten times or more. The CDR3 nucleotides read TGTGCCACCCTAAGACTTACCTCCTGGTACGAGCAGTACTTC. It yields the protein CATLRLTSWYEQYF. The chain carries TRBV3-1 and TRBJ2-7; the D is unclear. Deletions cut 10 bases from V and 4 bases from J, with 20 bases between. The CDR3 extends over 14 amino acids. The germline V gene encodes CDR1 LGHDT and CDR2 YNNKEL (reference sequence).

This clonotype has ten or more counts. The chain is built from TRBV12-3 or TRBV12-4 and TRBJ1-3; 8 bases fit TRBD1. The CDR3 runs 17 residues. V was clipped by 6 bases and J by 0 bases; unmatched bases: 10. This chain's CDR3 is CASSPGQGPYSGNTIYF. The CDR3 bases are TGTGCCAGCAGCCCAGGACAGGGCCCTTACTCTGGAAACACCATATATTTT.

This clonotype was counted ten times or more. The chain joins TRBV15 to TRBJ2-1, with D perhaps assigned TRBD1 or TRBD2 (5 bases each). V was shortened by 5 bases and J by 2 bases, with 13 bases between the two germline ends. The CDR3 length is 15 residues. In germline, CDR1 is LNHNV, CDR2 YYDKDF (reference sequence). The CDR3 here is CATSSEGRTYNEQFF. CDR3 sequence (DNA): TGTGCCACCAGCTCTGAGGGACGAACCTACAATGAGCAGTTCTTC.

Regarding this clonotype: A much larger clonotype is one base distant, so this may be a read error. The chain has TRBV2 and TRBJ1-5; no clear D gene. The CDR3 extends over 13 amino acids. The V gene's germline CDR1 is SNHLY and CDR2 FYNNEI. The V and J ends lost 4 bases and 4 bases respectively, with 8 bases between them. The chain's CDR3 is CASSGPENQPQHF. The CDR3 DNA reads TGTGCCAGCAGTGGTCCAGAGAATCAGCCCCAGCATTTT.

The CDR3, as DNA: TGTGCCAGCAGCCAAGGGACAGATCGCTCCAAGCAGTACTTC. Its translation: CASSQGTDRSKQYF. The genes are TRBV12-3 or TRBV12-4 and TRBJ2-7; the match to TRBD1 covers 7 bases. V lost 6 bases to trimming and J lost 8 bases; unmatched junction nucleotides: 13. The length of the CDR3 is 14 residues.

The V gene is TRBV14, the J gene TRBJ2-7, with D uncertain. Germline V gives CDR1 SGHDN, CDR2 FVKESK. This CDR3 region has 14 residues. V was shortened by 0 bases and J by 3 bases, with 9 bases between the two germline ends. The CDR3 DNA reads as TGTGCCAGCAGCCAAGAGGCGGAAAGCTACGAGCAGTACTTC. Its translation is CASSQEAESYEQYF.

This clonotype was recorded many times. V is TRBV6-1 and J is TRBJ2-2; D uncertain. V was pared by 8 bases and J by 1 base, with 8 bases between. Per germline, CDR1 MNHNS and CDR2 SASEGT. This CDR3 region has 13 residues. As DNA, the CDR3 is TGTGCCAGCTTGGGGTGGAACACCGGGGAGCTGTTTTTT. Its protein is CASLGWNTGELFF.

This clonotype appeared a few times. The rearrangement links TRBV29-1 to TRBJ1-1; D may be TRBD1 (5 bases). The CDR3 extends over 13 amino acids. Germline lookup yields CDR1 SQVTM and CDR2 ANQGSEA. Trimming removed 6 bases from V and 0 bases from J, with 11 bases in between. In DNA form, the CDR3 reads TGCAGCGTCGCCGGGGCTTTGAACACTGAAGCTTTCTTT. Its translation is CSVAGALNTEAFF.

In regard to this clonotype: A single base separates this from a much larger clone, so it may be a read error. This chain joins TRBV24-1 and TRBJ2-3, with TRBD1 as a possible D gene (6 bases). V was cut by 5 bases and J by 8 bases, with 13 bases left in between. Per germline, CDR1 KGHDR and CDR2 SFDVKD. This CDR3 is 13 amino acids long. CDR3 protein: CATSVPGAGTQYF. CDR3 bases: TGTGCCACCAGTGTCCCAGGGGCAGGTACGCAGTATTTT.

This clonotype came up many times. The chain uses TRBV28 and TRBJ1-2; no clear D. The CDR3 loop spans 16 amino acids. Germline V gene lookup returns CDR1 MDHEN and CDR2 SYDVKM. V lost 3 bases to trimming and J lost 3 bases, with 17 bases between them. The DNA of the CDR3 is TGTGCCAGCAGTTTGGTGCCTGCCCCGCCGGACTATGGCTACACCTTC. Its translation: CASSLVPAPPDYGYTF.

Many counts were recorded for this clonotype. J is TRBJ2-7 and V is TRBV7-9, with TRBD2 matching 7 bases. With 4 bases clipped from V and 7 bases from J, the junction kept 1 base outside the gene matches. The CDR3 sequence is 11 residues long. Germline V lookup: CDR1 SEHNR, CDR2 FQNEAQ (reference sequence). CDR3 protein: CASSWGGEQYF. Here the CDR3 DNA reads TGTGCCAGCAGCTGGGGGGGGGAGCAGTACTTC.